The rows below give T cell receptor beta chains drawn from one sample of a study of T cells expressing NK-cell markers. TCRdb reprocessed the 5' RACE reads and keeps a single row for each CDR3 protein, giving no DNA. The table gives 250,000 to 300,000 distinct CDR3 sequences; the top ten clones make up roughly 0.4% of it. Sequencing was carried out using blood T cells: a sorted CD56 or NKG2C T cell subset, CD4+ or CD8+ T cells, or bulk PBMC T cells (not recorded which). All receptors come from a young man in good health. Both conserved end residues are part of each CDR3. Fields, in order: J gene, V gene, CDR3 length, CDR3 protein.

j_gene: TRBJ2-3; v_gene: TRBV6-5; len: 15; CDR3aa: CASSSTSGGTDTQYF
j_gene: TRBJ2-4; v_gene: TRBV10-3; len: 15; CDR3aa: CAISESEGRENIQYF
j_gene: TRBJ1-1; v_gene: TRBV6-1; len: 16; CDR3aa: CASRPRNRHLNTEAFF
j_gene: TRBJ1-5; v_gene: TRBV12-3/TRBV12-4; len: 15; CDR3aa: CASKRVGQGGQPQHF
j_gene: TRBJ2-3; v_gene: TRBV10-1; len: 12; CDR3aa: CASSAQRDTQYF
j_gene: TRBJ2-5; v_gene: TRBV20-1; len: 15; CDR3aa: CSLLRGGSVRETQYF
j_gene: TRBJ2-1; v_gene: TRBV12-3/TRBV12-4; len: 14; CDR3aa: CASGDRAIANEQFF
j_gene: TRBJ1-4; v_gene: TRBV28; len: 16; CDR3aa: CASSNHRGRLDEKLFF
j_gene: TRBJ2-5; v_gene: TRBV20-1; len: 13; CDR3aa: CSGTRTFQETQYF
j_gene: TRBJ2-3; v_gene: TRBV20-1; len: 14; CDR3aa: CSARDVGELDTQYF
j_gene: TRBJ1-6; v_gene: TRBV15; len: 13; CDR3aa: CATSTQGWSPLHF
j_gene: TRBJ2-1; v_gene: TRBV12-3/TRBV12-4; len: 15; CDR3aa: CASSQGTGVSNEQFF
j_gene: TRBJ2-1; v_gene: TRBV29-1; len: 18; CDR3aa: CSVEDLSGRLAGEGEQFF
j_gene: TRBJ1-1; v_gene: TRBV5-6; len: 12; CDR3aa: CATTTGEAEAFF
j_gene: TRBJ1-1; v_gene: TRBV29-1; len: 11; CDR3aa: CSVSQGAEAFF
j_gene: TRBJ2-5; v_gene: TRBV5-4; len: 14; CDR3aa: CASSPLAGEETQYF
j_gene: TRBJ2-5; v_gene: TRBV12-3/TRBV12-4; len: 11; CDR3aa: CASSSRETQYF
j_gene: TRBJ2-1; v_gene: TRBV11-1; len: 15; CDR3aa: CASSSGTGSYNEQFF
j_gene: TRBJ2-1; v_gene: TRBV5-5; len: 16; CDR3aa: CASSREWSGPYNEQFF
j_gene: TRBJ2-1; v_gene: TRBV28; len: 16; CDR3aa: CASSLWTGGYNNEQFF
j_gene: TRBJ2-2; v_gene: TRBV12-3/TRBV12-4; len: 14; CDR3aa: CASSPGPNYGELFF
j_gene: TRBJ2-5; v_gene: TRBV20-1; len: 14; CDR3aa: CSASSGTVQETQYF
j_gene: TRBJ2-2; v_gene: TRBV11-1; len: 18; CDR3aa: CASSLAQHSPGGTGELFF
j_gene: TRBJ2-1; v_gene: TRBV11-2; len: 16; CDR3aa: CASSPYAGTVYNEQFF
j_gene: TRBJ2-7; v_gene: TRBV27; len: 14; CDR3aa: CASSLDRGIYEQYF
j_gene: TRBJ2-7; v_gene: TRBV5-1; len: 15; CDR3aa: CASRGGTSGTYEQYF
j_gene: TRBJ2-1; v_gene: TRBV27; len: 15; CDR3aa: CASKGAGGGYNEQFF
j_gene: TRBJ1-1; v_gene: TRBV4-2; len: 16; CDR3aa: CASSQVGPGVNTEAFF
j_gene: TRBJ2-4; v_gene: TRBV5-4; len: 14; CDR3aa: CASSLATAKNIQYF
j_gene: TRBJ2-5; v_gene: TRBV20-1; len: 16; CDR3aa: CSARTGLAGGQETQYF
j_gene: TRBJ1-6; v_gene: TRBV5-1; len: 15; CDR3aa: CASSFLGAGDSPLHF
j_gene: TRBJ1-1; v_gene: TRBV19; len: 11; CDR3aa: CASTQHPEAFF
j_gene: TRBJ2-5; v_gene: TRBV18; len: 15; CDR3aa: CASSLGRTVTKTQYF
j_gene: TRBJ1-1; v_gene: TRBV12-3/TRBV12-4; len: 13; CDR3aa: CASLRELNTEAFF
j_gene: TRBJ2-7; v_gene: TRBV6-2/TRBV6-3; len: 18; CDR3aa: CASSYSLRGPPTPTEQYF
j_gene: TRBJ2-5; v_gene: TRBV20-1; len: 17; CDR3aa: CSARDPGGRALGETQYF
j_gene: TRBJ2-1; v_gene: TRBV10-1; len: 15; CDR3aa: CASSDRQSSYNEQFF
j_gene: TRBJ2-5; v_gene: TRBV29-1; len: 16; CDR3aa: CSVTLTSGRARETQYF
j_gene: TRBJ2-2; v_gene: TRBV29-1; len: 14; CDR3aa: CSVTGGSNTGELFF
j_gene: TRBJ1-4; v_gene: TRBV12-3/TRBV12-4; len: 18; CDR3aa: CASSFGTGGAGRVEKLFF
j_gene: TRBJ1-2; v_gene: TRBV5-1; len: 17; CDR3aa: CASSLVFQGPTKYGYTF
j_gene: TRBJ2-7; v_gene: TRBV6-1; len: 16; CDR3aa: CASSGRPGTGRHEQYF
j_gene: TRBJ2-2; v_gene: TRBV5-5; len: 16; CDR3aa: CASSLEVLRFTGELFF
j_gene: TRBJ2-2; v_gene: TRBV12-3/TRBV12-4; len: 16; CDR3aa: CASSLYLAGVSGELFF
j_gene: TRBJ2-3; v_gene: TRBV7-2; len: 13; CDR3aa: CASSLGEGRRRYF
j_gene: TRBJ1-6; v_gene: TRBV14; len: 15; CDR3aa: CASSHRQGNNSPLHF
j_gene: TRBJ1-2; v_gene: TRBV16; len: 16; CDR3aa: CASSPSRTGANYGYTF
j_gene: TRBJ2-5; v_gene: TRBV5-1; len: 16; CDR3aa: CASSLVWESGQETQYF
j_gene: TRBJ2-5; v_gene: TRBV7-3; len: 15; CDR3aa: CASSPNGQAQETQYF
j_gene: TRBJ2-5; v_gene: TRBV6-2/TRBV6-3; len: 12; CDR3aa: CASSRGTETQYF
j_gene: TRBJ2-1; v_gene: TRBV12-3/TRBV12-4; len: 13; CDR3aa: CASRERGSNEQFF
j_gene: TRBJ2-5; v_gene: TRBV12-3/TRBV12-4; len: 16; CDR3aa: CASSQTTGGLQETQYF
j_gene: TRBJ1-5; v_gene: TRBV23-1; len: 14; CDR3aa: CASSHGGSNQPQHF
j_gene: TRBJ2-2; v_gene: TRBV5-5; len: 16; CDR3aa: CASSPLTGANTGELFF
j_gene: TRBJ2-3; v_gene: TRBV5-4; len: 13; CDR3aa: CATKRALTDTQYF